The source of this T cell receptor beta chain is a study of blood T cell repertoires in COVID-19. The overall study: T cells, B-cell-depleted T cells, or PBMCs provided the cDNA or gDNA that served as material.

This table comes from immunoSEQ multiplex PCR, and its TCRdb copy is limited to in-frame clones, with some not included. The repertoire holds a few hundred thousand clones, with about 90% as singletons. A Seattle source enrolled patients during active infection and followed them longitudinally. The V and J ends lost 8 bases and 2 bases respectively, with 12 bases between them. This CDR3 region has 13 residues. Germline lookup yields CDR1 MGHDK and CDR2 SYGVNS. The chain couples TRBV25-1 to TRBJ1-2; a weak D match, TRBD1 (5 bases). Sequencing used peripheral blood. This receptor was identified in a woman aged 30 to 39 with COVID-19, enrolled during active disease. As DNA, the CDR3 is TGTGCCAGCGGCCAGGGTACCAACTATGGCTACACCTTC. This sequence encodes CASGQGTNYGYTF.